Sequencing of this TCR beta chain was carried out in a study of graft-versus-host responses after intestinal transplantation listed by TCRdb under 2021. In terms of the full investigation: The transplants that recipients got were multivisceral, liver-intestinal, or isolated intestinal. The cohort enrolled 24 intestinal transplant recipients including one retransplant, and a few patients lacking pretransplant specimens were excluded. After intestinal transplantation, graft-versus-host and host-versus-graft alloreactive T cell clones were followed in the graft, circulation and bone marrow using bulk TCR-beta CDR3 sequencing. Instead of going to the commercial service, samples from a few later patients were sequenced in-house on an Illumina MiSeq and processed with MiXCR. Alloreactive clones were identified by sequencing pre-transplant mixed lymphocyte reaction products and comparing these products with unstimulated pre-transplant donor and recipient T cells. Every recipient was given anti-thymocyte globulin induction, then maintenance tacrolimus and steroids for 3 to 4 years. A peak of at least 4% donor T cells among recipient peripheral blood mononuclear cells was the definition used for donor T cell macrochimerism.

Libraries were built with the immunoSEQ multiplex PCR assay. In most patients, genomic DNA was isolated using the Qiagen DNeasy Blood and Tissue Kit and sent frozen to Adaptive Biotechnologies for TCR sequencing. Adaptive Biotechnologies carried out high-throughput TCR-beta CDR3 sequencing of genomic DNA for most patients. The paper's processing steps were these. Adaptive's ImmunoSEQ software was the source of the TCR sequencing data for 18 patients, while three other patients were processed with MiXCR and VDJtools. CD4 versus CD8 sorting errors were corrected by removing sequences found in both subsets at a frequency ratio below 5:1. Because the origin of CDR3 nucleotide sequences shared between donor and recipient could not be assigned, those sequences were removed. Alloreactive clones required at least 2-fold expansion over unstimulated cells and minimum CFSE-low frequency of 0.002% (template counts) or 0.001% (read counts). Clones detected in sequenced pre-transplant spleen, lymph node, or MLR CFSE-low populations of the donor or recipient were defined as mappable. The cumulative frequency of alloreactive clones was calculated as a percentage of all sequences, weighted by copy number. TCRdb took this table from immuneACCESS and kept in-frame rearrangements with V and J called. Such tables lack part of the clones; where checked against another copy, unresolved V genes explain under half of the gap, and the rest is unexplained. V, J and clone size are taken as reported in that table, and D and trimming were inferred from the DNA itself. Here the sample has tens of thousands of clones; about 93% occur a single time. The top ten clones comprise about 0.5% of the sample.

The sample's time point label, in plain terms: cells obtained before transplantation from donor or recipient. CD3+CD4+ and CD3+CD8+ populations were FACS-sorted from unstimulated pre-transplant donor and recipient cells taken from spleen or lymph nodes. A word on this clone: The antigen it binds to is not known. Qualities for individual bases were not recorded, and no much larger clone is one base off.

For CDR1 and CDR2, the germline V gene (reference sequence) lists GTSNPN and SVGIG. Trimming removed 5 bases from V and 1 base from J, leaving 12 bases between the germline ends. From its cysteine to its phenylalanine, the CDR3 spans 13 amino acids. Here the CDR3 DNA is all that survives: 39 bases in frame from base 1. Paper-wide results and their limitations: GvH clones were detected in recipient bone marrow, and some of these GvH clones were observed earlier in ileal mucosa or blood, consistent with an intestinal mucosal origin. The relatively low number and heterogeneity of intestinal transplant patients limited the conclusions. High GvH to HvG T cell clonal ratios were observed in the allografts of patients with donor T cell macrochimerism. Early after transplant, declines in HvG clones were associated with peak levels of circulating GvH clones.

This sequence was found in a human donor who received an intestinal transplant. Recombination connected TRBV30 to TRBJ2-7; the D gene is possibly TRBD1, with 6 bases matching. The sequencing used unstimulated CD8+ T cells sorted from spleen or lymph node cells, collected before intestinal transplant. The CDR3 region reads CAWQTGFSYEQYF. The nucleotide sequence reads as follows: TGTGCCTGGCAGACAGGATTTTCCTACGAGCAGTACTTC.